Listed here are 28 T cell receptor beta chains from one sample, sequenced in a study of CD8 T cells in Susac syndrome. An amount of RNA that ranged from 0.5 to 1 ug was reverse transcribed with random hexamers. TCRdb called the immunoSEQ multiplex PCR reads again in MiXCR, with one record for every CDR3 protein. Of approximately 79,000 distinct CDR3 sequences listed, about 93% were seen once; the top ten hold about 0.41%. The sequenced sample consisted of CD8+ T cells from PBMCs. The source of these receptors is a human donor with Susac syndrome.

The chain couples TRBV25-1 to TRBJ1-2; perhaps TRBD1 as D (5 bases). With 3 bases removed from V and 7 bases from J, the gap between germline ends came to 12 bases. The CDR3 is 13 residues long. Germline V gives CDR1 MGHDK, CDR2 SYGVNS. The CDR3 DNA is TGTGCCAGCAGTGAGGGAGGGAGGGGTGGCTACACCTTC. Its translation: CASSEGGRGGYTF.

This clonotype appeared a single time. This chain joins TRBV2 and TRBJ2-1; 8 bases match TRBD2. The germline gives CDR1 SNHLY, CDR2 FYNNEI. The junction had 12 bases not matched to a gene; V was cut back by 4 bases and J by 7 bases. The CDR3 runs to 16 residues. CDR3 nucleotides: TGTGCCAGCAGTGCCAGCGGGAGTTCTCTTAAAAATGAGCAGTTCTTC. Amino acid sequence: CASSASGSSLKNEQFF.

The J gene is TRBJ1-1, the V gene TRBV7-2, with D uncertain. Between the trimmed V and J ends, which lost 5 bases and 3 bases, there was a span of 13 bases. Germline CDR1 SGHTA, CDR2 FQGNSA. CDR3 length: 14 amino acids. CDR3 DNA sequence: TGTGCCAGCAGCGAGAGTATGGGGTACACTGAAGCTTTCTTT. Protein product: CASSESMGYTEAFF.

The chain joins TRBV5-5 to TRBJ1-5, with D unresolved. The V and J ends lost 5 bases and 6 bases respectively, with 21 bases between them. Germline assignment: CDR1 SGHKS and CDR2 YYEKEE (reference sequence). The CDR3 has 16 residues. CDR3 protein: CASSPDTSYVPQPQHF. CDR3 DNA sequence: TGTGCCAGCAGTCCAGACACGAGTTACGTCCCTCAGCCCCAGCATTTT.

The V call is TRBV27, the J call TRBJ2-1, with 12 bases aligning to TRBD2. V lost 3 bases and J lost 10; bases outside the gene matches: 4. The CDR3 runs to 14 residues. Germline V gene data show CDR1 as MNHEY and CDR2 as SMNVEV (reference sequence). CDR3 sequence reads: CASSFLAGGREQFF. The CDR3 DNA reads TGTGCCAGCAGTTTCCTAGCGGGAGGGAGGGAGCAGTTCTTC.

The J gene is TRBJ2-2, the V gene TRBV12-3 or TRBV12-4; TRBD1 agrees at 9 bases. The CDR3 spans 15 residues. The junction had 4 bases not matched to a gene; V was cut back by 5 bases and J by 3 bases. The CDR3 DNA follows: TGTGCCAGCAGTGGGACAGGGAGATACACCGGGGAGCTGTTTTTT. Residues: CASSGTGRYTGELFF.

V and J are TRBV21-1 and TRBJ2-2; whether TRBD1, the table's D call, matches the DNA was not checked. TRBV21-1 is a pseudogene locus. CDR3 length equals 15 residues. In DNA, the CDR3 is TGTGCCACCTTTTGCCGCGGGGGGAACACCGGGGAGCTGTTTTTT. This encodes CATFCRGGNTGELFF.

This rearrangement joins TRBV4-1 to TRBJ1-1; D ambiguous. The CDR3 length is 13 residues. V lost 5 bases and J lost 1, with 8 bases in between. Germline V gene sequence: CDR1 MGHRA, CDR2 YSYEKL. CDR3 residues: CASSDLTNTEAFF. CDR3 DNA sequence: TGCGCCAGCAGCGACTTGACGAACACTGAAGCTTTCTTT.

A single count supports this clonotype. V is TRBV20-1 and J is TRBJ2-7; TRBD2 agrees at 14 bases. Germline loops: CDR1 DFQATT, CDR2 SNEGSKA (reference sequence). The V gene end was trimmed by 8 bases and the J gene end by 6 bases; junction bases not matched to a gene: 9. The CDR3 runs to 14 residues. The DNA of the CDR3 is TGCAGTCCCAAGGGACTAGCGGGAGAGTCCGAGCAGTACTTC. It encodes CSPKGLAGESEQYF.

The chain recombines TRBV12-3 or TRBV12-4 with TRBJ2-7; D gene unclear. The CDR3 spans 12 residues. V lost 3 bases, J lost 3 bases, and 6 bases lay in between. CDR3 DNA: TGTGCCAGCAGTTTCCGGGTCTACGAGCAGTACTTC. This gives the protein CASSFRVYEQYF.

CDR3 bases: TGCAGTGCTGACGCCGGGACTAGCGGGAGGGTGGAGACCCAGTACTTC. Its translation is CSADAGTSGRVETQYF. The chain employs TRBV20-1 and TRBJ2-5; TRBD2 matches 16 bases. The CDR3 is made up of 16 amino acids. Germline-derived CDR1 and CDR2 are DFQATT and SNEGSKA (reference sequence). With V trimmed by 5 bases and J by 5 bases, 8 bases remained unmatched.

This chain links TRBV5-1 with TRBJ1-2; no clear D gene. The germline gives CDR1 SGHRS, CDR2 YFSETQ. This CDR3 contains 14 residues. With 4 bases removed from V and 1 base from J, the gap between germline ends came to 11 bases. CDR3 bases: TGCGCCAGCAGCCCGCCGATAGTTAACTATGGCTACACCTTC. Amino acid sequence: CASSPPIVNYGYTF.

The rearrangement links TRBV20-1 to TRBJ2-3, with TRBD1 matching 9 bases. This CDR3 region has 15 residues. The J segment lost 2 bases and the V segment lost 3 bases, leaving 6 bases of the junction unmatched. The germline gives CDR1 DFQATT, CDR2 SNEGSKA (reference sequence). This CDR3 reads CSASLGQGVTDTQYF. The CDR3 DNA follows: TGCAGTGCTAGTCTGGGACAGGGCGTCACAGATACGCAGTATTTT.

In this sample, this clonotype turned up once. The J gene is TRBJ2-7, the V gene TRBV30; 8 nucleotides align to TRBD2. CDR3 length: 16 amino acids. Germline values: CDR1 GTSNPN, CDR2 SVGIG (reference sequence). The J segment lost 4 bases and the V segment lost 0 bases, leaving 11 bases of the junction unmatched. CDR3 residues: CAWSVRAGEFGYEQYF. The CDR3 nucleotides are TGTGCCTGGAGTGTACGAGCGGGAGAATTTGGGTACGAGCAGTACTTC. Variable domain in full (rest from reference TRBV30 and TRBJ2-7): SQTIHQWPATLVQPVGSPLSLECTVEGTSNPNLYWYRQAAGRGLQLLFYSVGIGQISSEVPQNLSASRPQDRQFILSSKKLLLSDSGFYLCAWSVRAGEFGYEQYFGPGTRLTVT.

The rearrangement uses TRBV29-1 and TRBJ2-1, with no clear D. The CDR3 runs 14 residues. Germline V CDR1 and CDR2: SQVTM, ANQGSEA. With 0 bases removed from V and 6 bases from J, the gap between germline ends came to 12 bases. CDR3 loop: CSVEDWPTPNEQFF. CDR3 DNA: TGCAGCGTTGAAGATTGGCCAACGCCCAATGAGCAGTTCTTC.

The chain carries TRBV27 and TRBJ2-5, with 10 bases lining up with TRBD2. Per germline, CDR1 MNHEY and CDR2 SMNVEV (reference sequence). The CDR3 runs to 17 residues. V dropped 1 base and J dropped 5; count of bases not matched to a gene: 10. Written as DNA, the CDR3 is TGTGCCAGCAGTTTATGGGCTAGCGGGGGCCGGGGTGAGACCCAGTACTTC. This codes for CASSLWASGGRGETQYF.

This clonotype appeared once. The V call is TRBV28, the J call TRBJ2-5; TRBD1 aligns across 9 bases. This CDR3 has 16 amino acids. CDR1 and CDR2 from the germline V gene are MDHEN and SYDVKM. Germline trimming cut 1 base from V and 2 bases from J; bases unmatched to any gene: 5. CDR3 loop: CASSLSGQGGQETQYF. The CDR3 bases are TGTGCCAGCAGTTTATCGGGACAGGGTGGGCAAGAGACCCAGTACTTC.

V is TRBV19 and J is TRBJ1-1; D unclear. V was pared by 6 bases and J by 2 bases, with 16 bases between. The length of the CDR3 is 15 residues. The germline gives CDR1 LNHDA, CDR2 SQIVND (reference sequence). This CDR3 is CASRLDYRSNTEAFF. The CDR3 DNA is TGTGCCAGTAGGTTGGACTATAGGAGTAACACTGAAGCTTTCTTT.

CDR3 sequence: CSVDTSGRANEQFF. CDR3 nucleotides: TGCAGCGTCGACACTAGCGGGAGGGCCAATGAGCAGTTCTTC. The V call is TRBV29-1, the J call TRBJ2-1; 13 nucleotides agree with TRBD2. Per the germline V gene, CDR1 is SQVTM and CDR2 is ANQGSEA. The CDR3 spans 14 residues. V lost 6 bases and J lost 6; bases outside the gene matches: 5.

The chain links TRBV19 to TRBJ2-2, with D possibly being TRBD2 (6 bases). CDR1 and CDR2 (germline): LNHDA, SQIVND (reference sequence). The CDR3 spans 14 residues. V gave up 6 bases and J gave up 5 bases, with 13 bases separating them. CDR3 residues: CASRDGSWTGELFF. CDR3 coding DNA: TGTGCCAGTAGAGACGGGAGTTGGACCGGGGAGCTGTTTTTT.

This chain uses TRBV20-1 with TRBJ2-1; TRBD2 agrees at 7 bases. This CDR3 has 15 residues. The germline gives CDR1 DFQATT, CDR2 SNEGSKA (reference sequence). Trimming removed 3 bases from V and 4 bases from J; junction bases left unmatched: 9. The chain's CDR3 is CSARRGQGLYNEQFF. Written as DNA, the CDR3 is TGCAGTGCTAGGCGCGGCCAGGGACTATACAATGAGCAGTTCTTC.

The V and J genes are TRBV3-1 and TRBJ2-7, with D perhaps matching TRBD1 (6 bases). Germline-derived CDR1 and CDR2 are LGHDT and YNNKEL (reference sequence). V lost 5 bases, J lost 2 bases, and 13 bases lay in between. The CDR3 has 14 amino acids. CDR3 sequence (DNA): TGTGCCAGCAGCGCAGGGGCCGTGACCTACGAGCAGTACTTC. It is translated as CASSAGAVTYEQYF.

The chain couples TRBV20-1 to TRBJ2-1; 8 nucleotides line up with TRBD2. This CDR3 has 12 residues. Germline assignment: CDR1 DFQATT and CDR2 SNEGSKA (reference sequence). V gave up 7 bases and J gave up 6 bases; unmatched junction bases: 5. The CDR3 DNA reads TGCAGTGGGCGGGAGGAAGGCAATGAGCAGTTCTTC. Its protein is CSGREEGNEQFF.

This chain connects TRBV14 to TRBJ2-1; D gene ambiguous. CDR1 is SGHDN and CDR2 is FVKESK in the germline V gene. V lost 1 base, J lost 7 bases, and 17 bases lay in between. The CDR3 extends over 16 amino acids. The CDR3: CASSQVGWQRMNEQFF. In DNA, the CDR3 is TGTGCCAGCAGCCAAGTAGGTTGGCAAAGGATGAATGAGCAGTTCTTC. The variable domain in full, completed from reference TRBV14 and TRBJ2-1, reads EAGVTQFPSHSVIEKGQTVTLRCDPISGHDNLYWYRRVMGKEIKFLLHFVKESKQDESGMPNNRFLAERTGGTYSTLKVQPAELEDSGVYFCASSQVGWQRMNEQFFGPGTRLTVL.

The chain combines TRBV2 with TRBJ1-6; weak D call: TRBD1 (5 bases). Trimming took off 3 bases at V and 9 bases at J, with 15 bases between the two ends. Looked up from germline, CDR1 is SNHLY and CDR2 is FYNNEI. This CDR3 is 15 amino acids long. Here the CDR3 DNA reads TGTGCCAGCAGTGAGAGTGGCAGGGAGGCTTCACCCCTCCACTTT. Translation gives CASSESGREASPLHF.

This CDR3 reads CASSRETGVLHNEQFF. As DNA, the CDR3 is TGTGCCAGTAGTAGGGAGACAGGGGTACTCCACAATGAGCAGTTCTTC. J is TRBJ2-1 and V is TRBV19, with 8 bases that match TRBD1. Germline trimming cut 4 bases from V and 5 bases from J; bases unmatched to any gene: 10. This CDR3 comprises 16 residues. Germline CDR1 LNHDA, CDR2 SQIVND (reference sequence).

The chain carries TRBV20-1 and TRBJ2-2; 9 bases are shared with TRBD1. V lost 0 bases to trimming and J lost 7 bases; unmatched junction nucleotides: 9. Germline V gives CDR1 DFQATT, CDR2 SNEGSKA (reference sequence). The CDR3 runs 16 residues. The CDR3 nucleotides are TGCAGTGCTAGAGATATGACAGGGGGGCTGAGCGGGGAGCTGTTTTTT. This sequence encodes CSARDMTGGLSGELFF.

The chain carries TRBV30 and TRBJ1-1; D is unresolved. V was trimmed by 3 bases and J by 0 bases, leaving 5 bases between them. CDR1 and CDR2 from the germline V gene are GTSNPN and SVGIG (reference sequence). This CDR3 is built from 12 residues. The DNA of the CDR3 is TGTGCCTGGAGACATATGAACACTGAAGCTTTCTTT. This encodes CAWRHMNTEAFF.